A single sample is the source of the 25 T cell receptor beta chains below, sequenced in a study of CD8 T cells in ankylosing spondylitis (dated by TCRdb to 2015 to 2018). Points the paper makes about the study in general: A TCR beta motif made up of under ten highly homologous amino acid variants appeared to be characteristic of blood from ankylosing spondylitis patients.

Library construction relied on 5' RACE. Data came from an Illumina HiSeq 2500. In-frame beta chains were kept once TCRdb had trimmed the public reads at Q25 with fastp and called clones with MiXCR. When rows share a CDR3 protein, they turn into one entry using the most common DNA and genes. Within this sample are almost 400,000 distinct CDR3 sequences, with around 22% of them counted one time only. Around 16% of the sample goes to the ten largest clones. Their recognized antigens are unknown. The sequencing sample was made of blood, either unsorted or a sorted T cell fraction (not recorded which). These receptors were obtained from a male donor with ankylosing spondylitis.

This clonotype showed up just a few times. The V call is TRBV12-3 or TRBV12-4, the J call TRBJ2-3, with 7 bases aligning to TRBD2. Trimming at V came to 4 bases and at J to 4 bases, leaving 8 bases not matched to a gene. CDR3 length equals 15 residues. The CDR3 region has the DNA TGTGCCAGCAGTTCCAGCGGGATCTGGTCAGATACGCAGTATTTT. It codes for CASSSSGIWSDTQYF.

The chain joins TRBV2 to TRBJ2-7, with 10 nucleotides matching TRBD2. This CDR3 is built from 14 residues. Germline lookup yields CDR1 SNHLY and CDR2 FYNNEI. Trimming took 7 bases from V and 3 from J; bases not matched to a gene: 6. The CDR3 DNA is TGTGCCAGCACTGGGCTAGCGGGAGACTACGAGCAGTACTTC. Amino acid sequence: CASTGLAGDYEQYF.

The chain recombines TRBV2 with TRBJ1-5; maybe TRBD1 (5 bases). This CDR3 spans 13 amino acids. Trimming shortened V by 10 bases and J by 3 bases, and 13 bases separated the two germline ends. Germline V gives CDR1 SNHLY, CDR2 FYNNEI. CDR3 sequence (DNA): TGTGCCACGGAGTTGGGGCACAATCAGCCCCAGCATTTT. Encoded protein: CATELGHNQPQHF.

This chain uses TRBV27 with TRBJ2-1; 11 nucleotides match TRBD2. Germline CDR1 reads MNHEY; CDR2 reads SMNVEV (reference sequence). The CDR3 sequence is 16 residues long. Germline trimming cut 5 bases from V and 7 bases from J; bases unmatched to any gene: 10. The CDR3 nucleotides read TGTGCCAGCAGTCTTTCCACCGGGACTAGCGGTAATGAGCAGTTCTTC. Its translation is CASSLSTGTSGNEQFF.

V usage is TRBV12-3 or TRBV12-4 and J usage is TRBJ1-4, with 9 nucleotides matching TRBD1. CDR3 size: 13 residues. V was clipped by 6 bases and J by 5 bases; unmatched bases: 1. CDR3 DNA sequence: TGTGCCAGCAGAGGGACAGGGAATGAAAAACTGTTTTTT. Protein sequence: CASRGTGNEKLFF.

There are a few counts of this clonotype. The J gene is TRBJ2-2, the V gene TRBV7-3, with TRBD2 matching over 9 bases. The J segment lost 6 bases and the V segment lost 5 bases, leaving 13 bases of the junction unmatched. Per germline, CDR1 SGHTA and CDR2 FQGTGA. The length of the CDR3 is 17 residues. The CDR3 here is CASSPLPGLAISGELFF. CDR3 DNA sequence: TGTGCCAGCAGCCCCCTCCCGGGACTAGCTATTTCCGGGGAGCTGTTTTTT.

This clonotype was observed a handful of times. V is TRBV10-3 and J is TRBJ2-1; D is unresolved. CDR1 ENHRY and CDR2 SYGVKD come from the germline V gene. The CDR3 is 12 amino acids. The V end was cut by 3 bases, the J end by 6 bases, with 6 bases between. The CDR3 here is CAISESTNEQFF. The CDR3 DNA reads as TGTGCCATCAGTGAATCCACCAATGAGCAGTTCTTC.

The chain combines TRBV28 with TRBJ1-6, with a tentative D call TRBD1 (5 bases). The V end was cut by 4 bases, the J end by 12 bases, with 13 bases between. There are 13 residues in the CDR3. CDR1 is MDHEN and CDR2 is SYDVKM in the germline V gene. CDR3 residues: CASSWDGTRPLHF. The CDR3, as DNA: TGTGCCAGCAGTTGGGACGGAACAAGACCCCTCCACTTT.

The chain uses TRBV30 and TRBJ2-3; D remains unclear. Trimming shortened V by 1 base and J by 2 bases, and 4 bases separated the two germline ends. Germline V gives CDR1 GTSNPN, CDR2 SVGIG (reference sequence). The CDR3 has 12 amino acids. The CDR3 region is CAWSDPTDTQYF. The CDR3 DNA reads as TGTGCCTGGAGTGACCCCACAGATACGCAGTATTTT.

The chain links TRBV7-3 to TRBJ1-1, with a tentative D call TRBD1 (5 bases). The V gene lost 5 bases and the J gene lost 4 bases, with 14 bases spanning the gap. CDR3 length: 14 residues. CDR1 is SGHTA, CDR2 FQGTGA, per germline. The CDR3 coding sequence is TGTGCCAGCAGCATGGGACCTCGGGGCACTGAAGCTTTCTTT. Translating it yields CASSMGPRGTEAFF.

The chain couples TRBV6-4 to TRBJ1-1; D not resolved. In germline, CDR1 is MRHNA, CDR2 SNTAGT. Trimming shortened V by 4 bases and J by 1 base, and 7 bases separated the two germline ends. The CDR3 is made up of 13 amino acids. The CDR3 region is CASSAEENTEAFF. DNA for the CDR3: TGTGCCAGCAGTGCGGAGGAGAACACTGAAGCTTTCTTT.

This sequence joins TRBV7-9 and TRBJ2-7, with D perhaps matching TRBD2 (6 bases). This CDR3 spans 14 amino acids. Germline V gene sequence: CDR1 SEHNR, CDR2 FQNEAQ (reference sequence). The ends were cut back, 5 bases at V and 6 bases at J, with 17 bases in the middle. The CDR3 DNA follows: TGTGCCAGCAGCCTCCAGGGACTGACCCCCGAGCAGTACTTC. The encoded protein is CASSLQGLTPEQYF. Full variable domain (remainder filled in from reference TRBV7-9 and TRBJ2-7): DTGVSQNPRHKITKRGQNVTFRCDPISEHNRLYWYRQTLGQGPEFLTYFQNEAQLEKSRLLSDRFSAERPKGSFSTLEIQRTEQGDSAMYLCASSLQGLTPEQYFGPGTRLTVT.

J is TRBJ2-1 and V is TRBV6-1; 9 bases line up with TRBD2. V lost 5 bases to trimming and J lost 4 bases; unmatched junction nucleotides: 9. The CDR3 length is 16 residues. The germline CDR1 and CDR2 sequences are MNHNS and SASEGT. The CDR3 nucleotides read TGTGCCAGCAGTCCCATGACTAGCGGACCGTACAATGAGCAGTTCTTC. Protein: CASSPMTSGPYNEQFF.

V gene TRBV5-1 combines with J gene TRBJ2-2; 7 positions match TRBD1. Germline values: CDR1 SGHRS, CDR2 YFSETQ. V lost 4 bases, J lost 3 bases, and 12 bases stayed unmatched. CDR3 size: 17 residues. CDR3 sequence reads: CASSVISGQRDTGELFF. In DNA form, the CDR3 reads TGCGCCAGCAGCGTCATCTCGGGACAGAGGGACACCGGGGAGCTGTTTTTT.

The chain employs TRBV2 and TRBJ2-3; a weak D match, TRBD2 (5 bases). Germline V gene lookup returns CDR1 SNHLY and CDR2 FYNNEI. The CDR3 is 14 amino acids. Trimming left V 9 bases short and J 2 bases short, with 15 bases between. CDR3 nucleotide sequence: TGTGCCAGTCAAACGGGATTATTCACAGATACGCAGTATTTT. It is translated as CASQTGLFTDTQYF.

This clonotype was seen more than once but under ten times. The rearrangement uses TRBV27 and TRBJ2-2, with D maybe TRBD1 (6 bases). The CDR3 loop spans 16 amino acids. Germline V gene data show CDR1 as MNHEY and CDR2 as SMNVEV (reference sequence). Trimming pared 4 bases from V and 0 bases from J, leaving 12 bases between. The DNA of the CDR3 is TGTGCCAGCAGTTATACCGGGACATCGAACACCGGGGAGCTGTTTTTT. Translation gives CASSYTGTSNTGELFF.

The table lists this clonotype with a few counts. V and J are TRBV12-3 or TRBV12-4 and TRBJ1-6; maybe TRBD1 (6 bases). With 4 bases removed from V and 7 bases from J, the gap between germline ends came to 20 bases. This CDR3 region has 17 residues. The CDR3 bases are TGTGCCAGCAGTTCGGACTATCTTAGGCAGGGGAATTCACCCCTCCACTTT. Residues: CASSSDYLRQGNSPLHF.

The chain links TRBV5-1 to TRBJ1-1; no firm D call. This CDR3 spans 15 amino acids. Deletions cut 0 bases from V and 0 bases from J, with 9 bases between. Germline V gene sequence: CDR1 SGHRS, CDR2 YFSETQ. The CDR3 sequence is CASSLAGVMNTEAFF. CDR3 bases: TGCGCCAGCAGCTTGGCCGGAGTTATGAACACTGAAGCTTTCTTT.

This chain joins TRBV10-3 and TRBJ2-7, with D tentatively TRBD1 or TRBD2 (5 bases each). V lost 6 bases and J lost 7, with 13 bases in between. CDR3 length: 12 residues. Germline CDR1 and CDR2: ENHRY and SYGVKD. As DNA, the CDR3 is TGTGCCATCAGCCGGGACCACCGGGAGCAGTACTTC. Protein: CAISRDHREQYF.

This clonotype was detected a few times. CDR3 sequence reads: CSARDRQGPGETQYF. DNA for the CDR3: TGCAGTGCTAGAGACAGACAGGGCCCAGGAGAGACCCAGTACTTC. The rearrangement joins TRBV20-1 to TRBJ2-5; 7 nucleotides line up with TRBD1. Germline trimming cut 0 bases from V and 4 bases from J; bases unmatched to any gene: 8. Germline lookup yields CDR1 DFQATT and CDR2 SNEGSKA (reference sequence). There are 15 residues in the CDR3.

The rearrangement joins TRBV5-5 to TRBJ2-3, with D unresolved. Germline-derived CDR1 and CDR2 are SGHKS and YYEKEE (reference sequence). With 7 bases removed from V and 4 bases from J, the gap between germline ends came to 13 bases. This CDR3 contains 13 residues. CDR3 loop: CASLRWEPDTQYF. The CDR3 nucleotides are TGTGCCAGCCTGAGATGGGAACCAGATACGCAGTATTTT.

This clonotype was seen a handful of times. The CDR3 region has the DNA TGTGCCATCAGGGAAGCTAGCGGGAGGGCCGTGGAGACCCAGTACTTC. It yields the protein CAIREASGRAVETQYF. This rearrangement joins TRBV10-3 to TRBJ2-5, with 12 bases fitting TRBD2. The CDR3 totals 16 residues. V shed 6 bases, J shed 5 bases, and the junction held 10 bases outside the gene matches. Germline V gene sequence: CDR1 ENHRY, CDR2 SYGVKD.

CDR3 sequence (DNA): TGCAGTGCAATAGCGTCGGATGCAGATACGCAGTATTTT. As protein: CSAIASDADTQYF. The chain carries TRBV20-1 and TRBJ2-3, with D possibly being TRBD2 (5 bases). The CDR3 extends over 13 amino acids. The germline gives CDR1 DFQATT, CDR2 SNEGSKA (reference sequence). V was trimmed by 6 bases and J by 4 bases, leaving 14 bases between them.

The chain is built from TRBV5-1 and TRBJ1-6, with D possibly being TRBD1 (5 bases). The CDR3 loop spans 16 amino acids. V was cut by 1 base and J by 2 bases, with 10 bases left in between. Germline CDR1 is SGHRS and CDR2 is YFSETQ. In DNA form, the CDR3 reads TGCGCCAGCAGCTTGTTGGGGGGTGCCTATAATTCACCCCTCCACTTT. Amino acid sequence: CASSLLGGAYNSPLHF.

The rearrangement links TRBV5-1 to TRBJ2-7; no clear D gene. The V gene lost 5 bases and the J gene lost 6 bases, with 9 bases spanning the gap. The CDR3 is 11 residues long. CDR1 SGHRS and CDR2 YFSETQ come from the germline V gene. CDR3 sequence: CASRESGEQYF. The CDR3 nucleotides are TGCGCCAGCAGGGAATCCGGCGAGCAGTACTTC.